A selection of T cell receptor beta chains follows, all from one sample in a study of Tregs in tolerant kidney transplant recipients. Repertoires were generated with immunoSEQ multiplex PCR, while TCRdb's copy carries only in-frame clones and drops some. The sample yields under 300,000 clones, 80% to 85% seen once. Sequencing was carried out using CD4+ T cells from blood. These receptors were taken from a human donor in good health. Each CDR3 is given with its conserved first and last residue. D genes are given only for firm matches. Size is omitted from some rows. Given values are once, few, many or a class for expanded clones.

>NA|NA|TRBV5-4|TRBJ2-1
CASSMDRSYNEQFF
TGTGCCAGCAGCATGGACCGCTCCTACAATGAGCAGTTCTTC
>NA|NA|TRBV27|TRBJ1-5
CASSFRGQPQHF
TGTGCCAGCAGTTTTCGCGGTCAGCCCCAGCATTTT
>NA|NA|TRBV6-1|TRBJ1-2
CASSENGRDYGYTF
TGTGCCAGCAGTGAGAATGGCAGGGACTATGGCTACACCTTC
>NA|NA|TRBV19|TRBJ2-1
CASSTLAVSYNEQFF
TGTGCCAGTAGTACTCTAGCAGTCTCCTACAATGAGCAGTTCTTC
>NA|TRBD1|TRBV19|TRBJ1-2
CASRTGNYGYTF
TGTGCCAGTAGGACAGGGAACTATGGCTACACCTTC
>NA|TRBD1|TRBV10-1|TRBJ1-1
CASSETGAKAFF
TGCGCCAGCAGTGAGACAGGGGCGAAAGCTTTCTTT
>NA|TRBD1|TRBV5-1|TRBJ1-2
CASSPGTGNYGYTF
TGCGCCAGCAGCCCGGGGACAGGGAACTATGGCTACACCTTC
>NA|TRBD1|TRBV19|TRBJ1-1
CASSRGQGKNTEAFF
TGTGCCAGTAGTAGGGGACAGGGGAAGAACACTGAAGCTTTCTTT
>NA|NA|TRBV7-2|TRBJ2-7
CASSLFLYEQYF
TGTGCCAGCAGCTTATTCCTCTACGAGCAGTACTTC
>NA|TRBD1|TRBV5-1|TRBJ2-2
CASRTSGQTTGELFF
TGCGCCAGCAGAACCTCGGGACAGACCACCGGGGAGCTGTTTTTT
>NA|NA|TRBV7-3|TRBJ1-2
CASSLIGAGNGYTF
TGTGCCAGCAGCTTAATAGGGGCGGGGAATGGCTACACCTTC
>NA|NA|TRBV30|TRBJ2-5
CAWSGARVGETQYF
TGTGCCTGGAGCGGGGCGCGGGTGGGGGAGACCCAGTACTTC
>NA|TRBD2|TRBV19|TRBJ2-4
CASRTSGVTKNIQYF
TGTGCCAGTAGGACTAGCGGGGTTACCAAAAACATTCAGTACTTC
>NA|TRBD1|TRBV19|TRBJ2-4
CASTPGQFWDIQYF
TGTGCCAGTACCCCGGGACAGTTTTGGGACATTCAGTACTTC
>NA|NA|TRBV30|TRBJ1-1
CAWSAQMNTEAFF
TGTGCCTGGAGTGCACAGATGAACACTGAAGCTTTCTTT
>NA|TRBD2|TRBV6-4|TRBJ2-1
CASSHLAGESYNEQFF
TGTGCCAGCAGTCATCTAGCGGGAGAGTCCTACAATGAGCAGTTCTTC
>NA|TRBD1|TRBV27|TRBJ1-1
CASTLDRGQTEAFF
TGTGCCAGCACCCTAGACAGGGGGCAAACTGAAGCTTTCTTT
>NA|TRBD2|TRBV2|TRBJ2-7
CASSGETTSGSYEQYF
TGTGCCAGCAGTGGGGAAACTACTAGCGGGAGCTACGAGCAGTACTTC
>once|NA|TRBV29-1|TRBJ2-7
CSVEEIGTGSYEQYF
TGCAGCGTTGAAGAGATTGGTACAGGATCCTACGAGCAGTACTTC
>NA|NA|TRBV19|TRBJ2-7
CASSLPPYEQYF
TGTGCCAGTAGCCTTCCACCCTACGAGCAGTACTTC
>NA|TRBD1|TRBV5-1|TRBJ1-4
CASRWTGGLDEKLLF
TGCGCCAGCAGATGGACAGGGGGCCTGGATGAAAAACTGCTTTTT
>NA|TRBD1|TRBV18|TRBJ2-3
CASSPALGTGQTDTQYF
TGTGCCAGCTCACCGGCCCTGGGGACAGGCCAGACGGATACGCAGTATTTT
>few|NA|TRBV7-9|TRBJ1-2
CASSFGQKYGYTF
TGTGCCAGCAGCTTCGGACAGAAGTATGGCTACACCTTC
>few|NA|TRBV4-1|TRBJ1-5
CASSPLVVGVQPQHF
TGCGCCAGCAGCCCCCTCGTTGTGGGGGTCCAGCCCCAGCATTTT
>NA|NA|TRBV2|TRBJ2-7
CASSASYEQYF
TGTGCCAGCAGTGCCTCCTACGAGCAGTACTTC
>NA|NA|TRBV29-1|TRBJ1-2
CSARGDSIYGYTF
TGCAGCGCCCGAGGAGACAGCATCTATGGCTACACCTTC
>few|TRBD1|TRBV29-1|TRBJ1-4
CSAIQTGVGEKLFF
TGCAGCGCCATACAGACAGGGGTCGGGGAAAAACTGTTTTTT
>NA|NA|TRBV18|TRBJ2-7
CASSPLSPPLYEQYF
TGTGCCAGCTCACCACTGTCCCCCCCCCTTTACGAGCAGTACTTC
>once|TRBD1|TRBV5-1|TRBJ1-4
CASSFEGQGGPSEKLFF
TGCGCCAGCAGCTTTGAGGGACAGGGTGGACCAAGCGAAAAACTGTTTTTT
>NA|NA|TRBV7-8|TRBJ1-1
CASSLSTEAFF
TGTGCCAGCAGCTTGAGCACTGAAGCTTTCTTT
>NA|TRBD1|TRBV2|TRBJ2-7
CASSDQGASYEQYF
TGTGCCAGCAGCGACCAGGGGGCGAGTTACGAGCAGTACTTC
>NA|NA|TRBV13|TRBJ2-7
CASSLGGISYEQYF
TGTGCCAGCAGCTTAGGAGGGATCTCCTACGAGCAGTACTTC
>NA|TRBD2|TRBV11-2|TRBJ2-2
CASSLGLAEGTGELFF
TGTGCCAGCAGCTTGGGGCTAGCGGAGGGGACCGGGGAGCTGTTTTTT
>few|NA|TRBV4-1|TRBJ1-1
CASSQDVGGMNTEAFF
TGCGCCAGCAGCCAAGATGTCGGGGGGATGAACACTGAAGCTTTCTTT
>NA|TRBD1|TRBV9|TRBJ1-4
CASSTWTGDNEKLFF
TGTGCCAGCAGCACCTGGACAGGGGACAATGAAAAACTGTTTTTT
>NA|NA|TRBV19|TRBJ2-7
CASSVKGGYEQYF
TGTGCCAGTAGTGTGAAGGGGGGGTACGAGCAGTACTTC
>few|TRBD2|TRBV18|TRBJ2-5
CASSPFSSGIETQYF
TGTGCCAGCTCACCTTTTTCTAGCGGGATCGAGACCCAGTACTTC
>NA|NA|TRBV14|TRBJ2-5
CASSQARGRETQYF
TGTGCCAGCAGCCAAGCTCGGGGGAGGGAGACCCAGTACTTC
>NA|NA|TRBV15|TRBJ2-7
CATSRAGTYEQYF
TGTGCCACCAGCAGAGCAGGGACCTACGAGCAGTACTTC
>NA|NA|TRBV7-8|TRBJ2-1
CASSPLSGGAYNEQFF
TGTGCCAGCAGCCCCCTATCGGGCGGGGCCTACAATGAGCAGTTCTTC
>once|NA|TRBV4-1|TRBJ1-1
CASSQDLRGRTEAFF
TGCGCCAGCAGCCAAGATCTGAGGGGACGCACTGAAGCTTTCTTT
>NA|TRBD2|TRBV11-2|TRBJ2-5
CASRPLSGRARETQYF
TGTGCCAGCAGACCTCTCAGCGGGAGGGCCCGGGAGACCCAGTACTTC
>NA|TRBD1|TRBV6-5|TRBJ1-1
CATELPVTGSEAFF
TGTGCCACCGAGTTACCAGTGACAGGGAGTGAAGCTTTCTTT
>NA|NA|TRBV5-4|TRBJ2-3
CASSFQRGRADTQYF
TGTGCCAGCAGCTTTCAGAGGGGCCGGGCAGATACGCAGTATTTT
>NA|TRBD2|TRBV13|TRBJ2-1
CASSWGTSGKAYNEQFF
TGTGCCAGCAGCTGGGGGACTAGCGGGAAGGCCTACAATGAGCAGTTCTTC
>NA|NA|TRBV18|TRBJ1-1
CASSPAGFERTEAFF
TGTGCCAGCTCACCAGCGGGGTTTGAAAGGACTGAAGCTTTCTTT
>NA|TRBD1|TRBV6-1|TRBJ2-3
CASLTRDRGTDTQYF
TGTGCCAGTCTCACCCGGGACAGGGGAACAGATACGCAGTATTTT
>NA|NA|TRBV5-4|TRBJ1-2
CASYSGVNYGYTF
TGTGCCAGCTACTCTGGGGTAAACTATGGCTACACCTTC
>NA|TRBD2|TRBV4-1|TRBJ2-5
CASTPRLAGGQETQYF
TGCGCCAGCACCCCTCGGTTAGCGGGGGGCCAAGAGACCCAGTACTTC
>NA|NA|TRBV2|TRBJ1-1
CASNPAGNTEAFF
TGTGCCAGCAACCCCGCAGGGAATACTGAAGCTTTCTTT
>NA|NA|TRBV7-9|TRBJ1-6
CASSLKGSNSPLHF
TGTGCCAGCAGCTTAAAGGGGTCGAATTCACCCCTCCACTTT
>NA|NA|TRBV7-8|TRBJ2-3
CASSMNRDTQYF
TGTGCCAGCAGCATGAACAGGGATACGCAGTATTTT
>NA|NA|TRBV5-1|TRBJ2-1
CASMVRTTHSYNEQFF
TGCGCCAGCATGGTGAGGACGACCCACTCCTACAATGAGCAGTTCTTC
>NA|TRBD1|TRBV6-5|TRBJ1-2
CASTDRAGGYTF
TGTGCCAGCACCGACAGGGCTGGGGGCTACACCTTC
>NA|NA|TRBV18|TRBJ1-3
CASSPGASSGNTIYF
TGTGCCAGCTCACCTGGAGCGAGCTCTGGAAACACCATATATTTT
>NA|NA|TRBV9|TRBJ2-1
CASSVLGGYNEQFF
TGTGCCAGCAGCGTTCTCGGGGGCTACAATGAGCAGTTCTTC
>NA|TRBD1|TRBV4-1|TRBJ1-1
CASSQPDRGNTEAFF
TGCGCCAGCAGCCAACCGGACAGGGGGAACACTGAAGCTTTCTTT
>NA|NA|TRBV5-1|TRBJ1-1
CASSLGSSYPTEAFF
TGCGCCAGCAGCTTAGGGAGCTCCTACCCGACTGAAGCTTTCTTT
>NA|TRBD1|TRBV7-3|TRBJ1-1
CASSPSDRINTEAFF
TGTGCCAGCAGCCCTTCGGACAGGATTAACACTGAAGCTTTCTTT